Each of the 10 T cell receptor beta chains below was sequenced from the same sample in a study of blood T cell repertoires in COVID-19. Some clones are missing from TCRdb's copy, which holds only in-frame ones; the method was immunoSEQ multiplex PCR. The sample yields a few hundred thousand clones, 80% seen once. Input material: PBMCs or T cells enriched from blood (not recorded which). Every receptor here comes from a woman in her thirties or forties with acute COVID-19.

The rearrangement joins TRBV5-4 to TRBJ2-2, with 7 bases matching TRBD1. The CDR3 length is 15 residues. The germline CDR1 and CDR2 sequences are SGHNT and YYREEE (reference sequence). After removal of 2 bases from V and 1 base from J, the junction contained 2 bases not matched to a gene. The CDR3 nucleotides read TGTGCCAGCAGCTTACGGGACAGGAACACCGGGGAGCTGTTTTTT. Translation: CASSLRDRNTGELFF. Complete variable domain (other parts from reference TRBV5-4 and TRBJ2-2): ETGVTQSPTHLIKTRGQQVTLRCSSQSGHNTVSWYQQALGQGPQFIFQYYREEENGRGNFPPRFSGLQFPNYSSELNVNALELDDSALYLCASSLRDRNTGELFFGEGSRLTVL.

The chain combines TRBV28 with TRBJ1-4; maybe TRBD1 (6 bases). Germline CDR1 reads MDHEN; CDR2 reads SYDVKM. The CDR3 spans 13 residues. V was cut by 6 bases and J by 7 bases, with 12 bases left in between. CDR3 nucleotides: TGTGCCAGCAGAGCAGGACAGATTGAAAAACTGTTTTTT. Its protein is CASRAGQIEKLFF.

The chain has TRBV29-1 and TRBJ1-6, with D perhaps matching TRBD1 (6 bases). The CDR3 is 11 residues long. V was clipped by 4 bases and J by 14 bases, with 12 bases between them. Germline V gene sequence: CDR1 SQVTM, CDR2 ANQGSEA. In DNA form, the CDR3 reads TGCAGCGTTGCGGACAGTCGAACCCTCCACTTT. Protein sequence: CSVADSRTLHF.

The gene calls are TRBV10-1 and TRBJ2-7; 7 nucleotides align to TRBD2. Germline CDR1 and CDR2: WNHNN and SYGVQD (reference sequence). J was trimmed by 5 bases and V by 2 bases; bases with no gene match: 6. The CDR3 length is 14 residues. In DNA form, the CDR3 reads TGCGCCAGCAGTGAGACGGCTAGCGGACACGAGCAGTACTTC. This gives the protein CASSETASGHEQYF.

This chain links TRBV7-8 with TRBJ2-7; possible D gene TRBD1, 8 bases. The CDR3 sequence is 14 residues long. CDR1 SGHVS and CDR2 FQNEAQ come from the germline V gene. V was trimmed by 5 bases and J by 3 bases, leaving 14 bases between them. The chain's CDR3 is CASSQDREGYEQYF. The CDR3, as DNA: TGTGCCAGCAGCCAGGACAGGGAGGGCTACGAGCAGTACTTC. The variable domain in full, with the rest retrieved from reference TRBV7-8 and TRBJ2-7, is GAGVSQSPRYKVAKRGQDVALRCDPISGHVSLFWYQQALGQGPEFLTYFQNEAQLDKSGLPSDRFFAERPEGSVSTLKIQRTQQEDSAVYLCASSQDREGYEQYFGPGTRLTVT.

The chain has TRBV29-1 and TRBJ1-3; perhaps TRBD1 as D (5 bases). V was clipped by 3 bases and J by 4 bases, with 10 bases between them. Germline CDR1 is SQVTM and CDR2 is ANQGSEA. The CDR3 is 13 amino acids. This chain's CDR3 is CSVDGGFGNTIYF. Here the CDR3 DNA reads TGCAGCGTTGATGGGGGGTTCGGAAACACCATATATTTT.

The chain has TRBV6-5 and TRBJ1-2; 10 bases match TRBD1. J gave up 7 bases and V 4 bases, and 12 bases lay outside the gene matches. The germline CDR1 and CDR2 sequences are MNHEY and SVGAGI. There are 16 residues in the CDR3. The CDR3 here is CASSSTGTGEKRGYTF. Here the CDR3 DNA reads TGTGCCAGCAGTTCCACAGGGACAGGGGAGAAACGTGGCTACACCTTC.

The chain links TRBV5-1 to TRBJ1-1; no clear D. V was cut by 0 bases and J by 1 base, with 7 bases left in between. This CDR3 comprises 14 residues. CDR1 is SGHRS, CDR2 YFSETQ, per germline. The CDR3 nucleotides are TGCGCCAGCAGCTTGGCCCGGGGGAACACTGAAGCTTTCTTT. Amino acids: CASSLARGNTEAFF.

This chain uses TRBV28 with TRBJ2-1; a possible D gene is TRBD2 (7 bases). Trimming shortened V by 5 bases and J by 7 bases, and 24 bases separated the two germline ends. CDR3 length: 17 residues. Germline-derived CDR1 and CDR2 are MDHEN and SYDVKM. CDR3 in amino acids: CASSLPMGGGAKNEQFF. In DNA form, the CDR3 reads TGTGCCAGCAGTCTCCCTATGGGAGGGGGGGCCAAGAATGAGCAGTTCTTC. Full variable domain (rest looked up from reference TRBV28 and TRBJ2-1): DVKVTQSSRYLVKRTGEKVFLECVQDMDHENMFWYRQDPGLGLRLIYFSYDVKMKEKGDIPEGYSVSREKKERFSLILESASTNQTSMYLCASSLPMGGGAKNEQFFGPGTRLTVL.

This chain joins TRBV7-8 and TRBJ1-1; 10 positions agree with TRBD1. Germline V gene lookup returns CDR1 SGHVS and CDR2 FQNEAQ. The CDR3 extends over 15 amino acids. The V and J ends lost 5 bases and 4 bases, in that order; junction bases with no gene match: 7. As DNA, the CDR3 is TGTGCCAGCAGCCCCCAGACAGGGGGCTTCACTGAAGCTTTCTTT. Its protein is CASSPQTGGFTEAFF.